This TCR beta chain comes out of a study of blood T cell repertoires in COVID-19 (dated by TCRdb to between 2020 and 2021). Context from the whole study: Samples from collaborators originated in the United States, Italy and Spain and spanned both the acute and convalescent phases of COVID-19. The prospective study material was composed of cDNA or gDNA derived from T cells, B-cell-depleted T cells, or PBMCs. The dataset comprised deeply sampled blood TCRbeta repertoires from subjects exposed to, actively infected with, or recovered from COVID-19. The repertoires were released in a freely available public database meant as a resource for research on the immune response to SARS-CoV-2. The samples were drawn from the first 160 participants of the ongoing ImmuneRACE study and from roughly 1,300 subjects provided by 6 global collaborators. Sample metadata almost always included a de-identified subject ID, COVID-19 status, age in years and sex. Where available, HLA class I and class II types were taken from metadata supplied by the sample provider and were not determined by assay-based typing.

Participants in the prospective study were aged 18 to 89 years, lived in 20 to 30 United States geographic areas, and enrolled through a virtual design. In the prospective study, cohorts were assigned on the basis of participant-reported clinical history obtained from a screening survey and a study questionnaire. ImmuneRACE Cohort 3 recovered participants were defined by two consecutive negative NP/OP PCR tests, healthcare professional clearance, or symptom resolution. In the prospective study, whole blood, serum and a nasopharyngeal or oropharyngeal swab were collected from each participant by mobile phlebotomists. Participants in the prospective study had the option to provide additional blood draws and questionnaires over a roughly two-month period. Blood samples from the prospective study were shipped frozen or at room temperature prior to DNA extraction. A remark on this clone: Its target antigen remains unknown. No much larger clone exists at a distance of one base, and base qualities are not known.

The immunoSEQ Assay, a bias-controlled multiplex PCR, was used to amplify TCRbeta CDR3 regions from genomic DNA. The paper's data handling went like this. Nucleated cell counts per sample were estimated from amplification of reference gene primers within the assay. To quantify the absolute abundance of each unique TCRbeta CDR3 rearrangement, sequence reads were collapsed and filtered. For each sample, productive Simpson clonality was calculated as the square root of Simpson's diversity index across productive rearrangements. What TCRdb holds here is the immuneACCESS table cut down to in-frame rearrangements. Part of the clones is not present; checked against another copy, under half of the missing clones reflect an unresolved V gene, and the others are unexplained. The V and J calls and the clone size are those of that table, but D and trimming were determined from the DNA. The sample yields approximately 300,000 clones; about 90% were counted once. The biggest ten clones account for just under 9.5% of the sample.

Study-wide conclusions, independent of this receptor: How much clinical and demographic metadata was included differed by source and by participant, and the metadata was provided uncurated.

Sample: PBMCs or T cells enriched from blood (not recorded which). This clonotype originated in a woman in her 30s who had recovered from COVID-19.

This receptor has the CDR3 CASSMEGSYEQYF. The DNA sequence follows: TGTGCCAGTAGTATGGAGGGGTCCTACGAGCAGTACTTC. The rearrangement combines TRBV19 with TRBJ2-7; the D gene is perhaps TRBD2, on 6 matching bases. From cysteine to phenylalanine, the CDR3 is 13 amino acids long. The CDR3 DNA has 39 bases and is translated from base 1. The trim is 3 bases for V and 1 base for J, with a gap of 7 bases between the germline ends. According to the germline V gene (reference sequence), CDR1 reads LNHDA and CDR2 reads SQIVND.